This TCR beta chain is from a study of T cells after yellow fever vaccination (dated by TCRdb to about 2019). Describing the broader study: The SMART-Seq v4 Ultra Low Input RNA kit was used to prepare libraries from fractions with low cell numbers. To follow T-cell clones before and after primary and booster YFV17D yellow fever vaccination, bulk TCR alpha and beta repertoires were sequenced over time. Two healthy male donors, one aged 18 to 30 and one aged 30 to 39 years, were included in the cohort. Blood was drawn at multiple timepoints before and after primary and secondary immunization, with bulk PBMC replicates and cell subsets isolated. Summary of the overall study and its limitations: The secondary T-cell response was weaker than the primary response but faster, peaking on day 5 instead of day 15. After the booster, most clones that had expanded after primary vaccination were detected again (around 97% of CD4 and around 88% of CD8), suggesting broad maintenance of memory. The study included only two donors, which limits how far the findings can be generalized. A small fraction of clonotypes showed up in both the CD4 and CD8 compartments, probably as a result of convergent recombination. Computational filtering was needed because FACS-sorted repertoires could contain abundant contaminating clonotypes from the bulk population.

For sequencing, an Illumina NovaSeq 6000 was employed. TCR cDNA was synthesized by 5'RACE template switching, which introduced a universal primer site and unique molecular identifiers. Priming of cDNA synthesis was performed from both the TCR alpha and TCR beta constant segments. Two PCR steps were used to amplify libraries, with sample barcodes and sequencing adapters being added in the second step. Libraries were sequenced on Illumina HiSeq 2500 (2x100 bp) or NovaSeq (2x150 bp). The study's processing was this. Reads were demultiplexed and collapsed into UMI consensus sequences with MIGEC, and V(D)J alignment was performed with MiXCR. Vaccine-responding clonotypes were defined with edgeR using replicate PBMC samples, requiring FDR below 0.01 and a log2 fold change above 5 up to day 15. CD4 or CD8 identity was assigned to each bulk clonotype according to whether the clonotype was present at higher abundance in the sequenced CD4 repertoire or the sequenced CD8 repertoire. The raw public reads went through TCRdb reprocessing: fastp at Q25, MiXCR clone calling, in-frame beta chains kept. Rows merge per CDR3 protein into single entries with the most common DNA and genes. The V and J calls shown here were made by TCRdb, not taken from the authors' results. The sample table records some 240,000 distinct CDR3 sequences; approximately 3.3% of these occur just once. Of the sample, roughly 3% falls within the top ten clones.

The treatment or condition label here, explained by the study, means: live attenuated yellow fever vaccine strain. A standard Ficoll-Paque protocol was used to isolate PBMCs from peripheral blood. Dynabeads CD4 and CD8 positive selection kits were used to isolate the CD4 and CD8 T-cell fractions. TriZol was used to extract RNA from bulk PBMCs, CD4 and CD8 fractions, and dextramer-positive and dextramer-negative fractions. Trimming removed 4 bases from V and 1 base from J; the gene matches leave 7 bases unexplained. In the germline V gene, CDR1 corresponds to MGHRA and CDR2 to YSYEKL. Counted from cysteine to phenylalanine, this CDR3 has 16 amino acids. Just the 48-base CDR3 DNA is kept, in frame starting at base 1. This clonotype was seen at least ten times. Its antigen specificity is not known. No quality values exist for individual bases; no much larger clone is one base distant.

This TCR derives from a man younger than 35 who received the YFV17D yellow fever vaccine. The sample consisted of CD4+ T cells sorted from PBMCs, taken 10 days after the yellow fever booster vaccination. The rearranged chain carries TRBV4-1 and TRBJ2-1, and 7 bases in between align with TRBD1. The base sequence is TGCGCCAGCAGCCTTCGCCGGGACAGATCCTACAATGAGCAGTTCTTC. The resulting protein is CASSLRRDRSYNEQFF.